Listed below are T cell receptor beta chains from one sample, sequenced in a study of OX40 agonist ivuxolimab in advanced cancers. Sequencing was performed with immunoSEQ multiplex PCR; in TCRdb, only in-frame clones are kept and a portion is missing. The sample has 120,000 or so clones, around 90% seen once. This specimen consisted of CD4+ or CD8+ T cells sorted from blood, obtained in a trial of the OX40 agonist ivuxolimab. The source is an adult with an advanced solid tumor such as melanoma, head and neck, liver or kidney cancer. Both conserved end residues are part of each CDR3. The D gene is left open where the match is weak. Clone size is not always given. Where it is, it says once, few, many or a class for expanded clones.

D gene	V gene	J gene	clone size	CDR3 protein	CDR3 DNA
.	TRBV20-1	TRBJ2-7	.	CSAGTDYEQYF	TGCAGTGCTGGAACGGATTACGAGCAGTACTTC
.	TRBV30	TRBJ1-2	few	CAWSVGAGYGYTF	TGTGCCTGGAGTGTGGGTGCCGGCTATGGCTACACCTTC
TRBD1	TRBV4-3	TRBJ2-1	.	CASSQERTGGLNEQFF	TGCGCCAGCAGCCAAGAGCGAACAGGGGGGCTCAATGAGCAGTTCTTC
.	TRBV5-1	TRBJ2-5	.	CASSQQAFQETQYF	TGCGCCAGCAGCCAACAGGCGTTCCAAGAGACCCAGTACTTC
.	TRBV19	TRBJ1-5	.	CASSIDLGWGNQPQHF	TGTGCCAGTAGTATAGATTTGGGGTGGGGAAATCAGCCCCAGCATTTT
TRBD1	TRBV5-4	TRBJ1-2	.	CASSLQGARGYTF	TGTGCCAGCAGTTTACAGGGGGCGCGGGGCTACACCTTC
.	TRBV25-1	TRBJ1-3	.	CASSVSYSGNTIYF	TGTGCCAGCAGTGTAAGCTACTCTGGAAACACCATATATTTT
.	TRBV6-5	TRBJ2-7	.	CASSYELGGEQYF	TGTGCCAGCAGTTACGAGCTCGGGGGCGAGCAGTACTTC
.	TRBV9	TRBJ2-2	once	CASRADTTNTGELFF	TGTGCCAGCAGAGCGGACACGACGAACACCGGGGAGCTGTTTTTT
.	TRBV7-9	TRBJ2-3	.	CASSLEGVSTDTQYF	TGTGCCAGCAGCTTAGAGGGGGTAAGCACAGATACGCAGTATTTT
.	TRBV9	TRBJ2-3	.	CASSVDGETDTQYF	TGTGCCAGCAGCGTAGATGGGGAAACAGATACGCAGTATTTT
TRBD1	TRBV6-5	TRBJ1-3	.	CASSLTGLPGNTIYF	TGTGCCAGCAGCTTGACAGGGTTACCTGGAAACACCATATATTTT
.	TRBV5-1	TRBJ2-5	.	CASSLMPTEQETQYF	TGCGCCAGCAGCTTGATGCCAACAGAACAAGAGACCCAGTACTTC
TRBD2	TRBV7-9	TRBJ2-7	.	CASSSRTSSGNEQYF	TGTGCCAGCAGCTCCAGGACTAGCTCAGGCAACGAGCAGTACTTC
.	TRBV9	TRBJ1-2	.	CASSVVDRPHGYTF	TGTGCCAGCAGCGTAGTAGACAGGCCCCATGGCTACACCTTC